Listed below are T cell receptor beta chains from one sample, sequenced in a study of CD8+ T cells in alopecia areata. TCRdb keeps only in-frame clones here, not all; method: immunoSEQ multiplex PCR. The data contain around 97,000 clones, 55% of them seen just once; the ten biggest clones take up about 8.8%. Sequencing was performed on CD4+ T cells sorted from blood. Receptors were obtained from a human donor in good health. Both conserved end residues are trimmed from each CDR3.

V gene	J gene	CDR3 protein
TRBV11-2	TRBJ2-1	ASSPWDNHEQF
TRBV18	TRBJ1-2	ASSPNSDTSDGYT
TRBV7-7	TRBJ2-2	ASSLVGGANTGELF
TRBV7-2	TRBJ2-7	ASSMGYEQY
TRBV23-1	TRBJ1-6	ASSRRSPLH
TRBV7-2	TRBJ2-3	ASSTGTSGGGDTQY
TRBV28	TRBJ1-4	ASSPREKLF
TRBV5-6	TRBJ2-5	ASSPMTSGGETQY
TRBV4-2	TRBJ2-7	ASSQDEGAGEQY
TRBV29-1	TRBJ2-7	SPRGKPGEQY
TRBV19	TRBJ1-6	ASRKGRRDSPLH
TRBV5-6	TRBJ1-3	ASSFISGNTIY
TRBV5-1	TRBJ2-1	ASSLSTVYSYNEQF
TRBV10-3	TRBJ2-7	AISDSRGYRYEQY
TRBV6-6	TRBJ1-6	ASTTGQGASPLH
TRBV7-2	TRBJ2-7	ASSATLESYEQY
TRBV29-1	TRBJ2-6	SVPGLHSGANVLT
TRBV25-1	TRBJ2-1	ASSDPGQGPYNEQF
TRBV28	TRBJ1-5	ASRSEGQGSSQPQH
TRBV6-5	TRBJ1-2	ASSSQGAGYGYT
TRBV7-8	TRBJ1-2	ASSLTGYNYGYT
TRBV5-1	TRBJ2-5	ASNHYGLQETQY
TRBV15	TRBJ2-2	ATSREERGGELF
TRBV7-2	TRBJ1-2	ASSLNRVGYGYT
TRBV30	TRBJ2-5	AWSILFQETQY